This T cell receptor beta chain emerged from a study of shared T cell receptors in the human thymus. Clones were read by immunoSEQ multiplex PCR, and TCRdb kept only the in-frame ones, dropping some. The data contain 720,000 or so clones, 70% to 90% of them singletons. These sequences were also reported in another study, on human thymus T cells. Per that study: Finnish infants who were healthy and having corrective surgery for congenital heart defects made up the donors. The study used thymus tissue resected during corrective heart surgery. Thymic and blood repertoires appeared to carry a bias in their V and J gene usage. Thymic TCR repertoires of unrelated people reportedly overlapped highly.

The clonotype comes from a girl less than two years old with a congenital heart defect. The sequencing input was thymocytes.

This chain's CDR3 is CASSQDRQALGNEQFF. In nucleotides, the CDR3 is TGTGCCAGCAGCCAAGATCGACAGGCCCTGGGCAATGAGCAGTTCTTC. J is TRBJ2-1 and V is TRBV4-2; D perhaps matches TRBD1 (6 bases). Trimming took 0 bases from V and 6 from J, leaving 15 bases between them. This CDR3 is 16 amino acids long. CDR1 is LGHNA, CDR2 YNFKEQ, per germline.